The 8 T cell receptor beta chains listed next were all sequenced from one sample in a study of blood T cells in healthy people across ages. For the second PCR, which ran for about 7 to 11 cycles, a sample-barcoded 5' primer and a J-beta primer mix were used. TCRdb ran MiXCR on the 5' RACE reads and lists one entry per CDR3 protein. Of fewer than 2 million distinct CDR3 sequences listed, about 39% were seen once; the top ten hold 23%. The sequenced sample was blood. The receptors shown here come from a human donor in good health.

The rearrangement links TRBV27 to TRBJ2-7; D may correspond to TRBD1 or TRBD2 (5 bases each). Germline CDR1 is MNHEY and CDR2 is SMNVEV (reference sequence). The CDR3 is made up of 16 amino acids. V shed 0 bases and J shed 3 bases, with 15 bases lying between them. DNA of the CDR3: TGTGCCAGCAGTTTATCGACGGGACGGGGATTCTACGAGCAGTACTTC. As protein: CASSLSTGRGFYEQYF.

The chain combines TRBV29-1 with TRBJ2-5; TRBD2 matches at 14 bases. Germline V gives CDR1 SQVTM, CDR2 ANQGSEA. The CDR3 contains 15 residues. The J segment lost 3 bases and the V segment lost 4 bases, leaving 4 bases of the junction unmatched. For the CDR3, the DNA is TGCAGCGTTGGGACTAGCGGGGGGTTAGAAGAGACCCAGTACTTC. This translates into CSVGTSGGLEETQYF.

This clonotype was counted only a few times. The chain is built from TRBV6-1 and TRBJ2-5, with D possibly TRBD1 on 7 matching bases. V lost 3 bases and J 5 bases, leaving 25 bases between the germline ends. Per germline, CDR1 MNHNS and CDR2 SASEGT. This CDR3 has 18 residues. DNA of the CDR3: TGTGCCAGCAGTGAGTTCCCCCCAGGGGGTAGCGGATGGGAGACCCAGTACTTC. Protein sequence: CASSEFPPGGSGWETQYF.

The sample holds a few counts of this clonotype. This chain uses TRBV20-1 with TRBJ2-5, with a weak D call TRBD2 (6 bases). Germline CDR1 is DFQATT and CDR2 is SNEGSKA (reference sequence). Trimming took 4 bases from V and 4 from J, leaving 16 bases between them. The CDR3 is 14 amino acids. The CDR3 DNA is TGCAGTGCTATCCCTTTGGGACTCCCAGAGACCCAGTACTTC. Translating it yields CSAIPLGLPETQYF.

This clonotype was counted only a few times. The chain is built from TRBV6-6 and TRBJ2-7, with 8 bases lining up with TRBD2. V lost 4 bases, J lost 3 bases, and 14 bases stayed unmatched. CDR1 MNHNY and CDR2 SVGAGI come from the germline V gene (reference sequence). This CDR3 spans 17 amino acids. DNA of the CDR3: TGTGCCAGCAGTTCCACCGGGGGGGACACGATCCTCTACGAGCAGTACTTC. It yields the protein CASSSTGGDTILYEQYF.

V gene TRBV11-3 combines with J gene TRBJ2-1; 7 nucleotides align to TRBD1. CDR1 SGHNT and CDR2 YENEEA come from the germline V gene. V trimming: 5 bases; J trimming: 4 bases; junction bases outside the gene matches: 11. The CDR3 spans 16 residues. CDR3 protein: CASSPEPGQYYNEQFF. CDR3 DNA: TGTGCCAGCAGCCCAGAGCCGGGACAGTATTACAATGAGCAGTTCTTC. Looking up the rest from reference TRBV11-3 and TRBJ2-1 gives the full variable domain: EAGVVQSPRYKIIEKKQPVAFWCNPISGHNTLYWYLQNLGQGPELLIRYENEEAVDDSQLPKDRFSAERLKGVDSTLKIQPAELGDSAVYLCASSPEPGQYYNEQFFGPGTRLTVL.

The chain recombines TRBV7-3 with TRBJ2-3, with 8 bases that match TRBD2. This CDR3 has 16 residues. V lost 2 bases, J lost 0 bases, and 4 bases stayed unmatched. Germline CDR1 and CDR2: SGHTA and FQGTGA. This CDR3 reads CASSLRRGGSTDTQYF. The CDR3 region has the DNA TGTGCCAGCAGCTTACGCCGCGGGGGGAGCACAGATACGCAGTATTTT.

CDR3 nucleotides: TGCGCCAGCAGCCAAGATAGGGACGGCGCCTACGAGCAGTACTTC. This gives the protein CASSQDRDGAYEQYF. V and J are TRBV4-3 and TRBJ2-7, with D tentatively TRBD1 or TRBD2 (5 bases each). CDR3 length: 15 residues. In germline, CDR1 is LGHNA, CDR2 YSLEER. Trimming took off 0 bases at V and 2 bases at J, with 11 bases between the two ends.